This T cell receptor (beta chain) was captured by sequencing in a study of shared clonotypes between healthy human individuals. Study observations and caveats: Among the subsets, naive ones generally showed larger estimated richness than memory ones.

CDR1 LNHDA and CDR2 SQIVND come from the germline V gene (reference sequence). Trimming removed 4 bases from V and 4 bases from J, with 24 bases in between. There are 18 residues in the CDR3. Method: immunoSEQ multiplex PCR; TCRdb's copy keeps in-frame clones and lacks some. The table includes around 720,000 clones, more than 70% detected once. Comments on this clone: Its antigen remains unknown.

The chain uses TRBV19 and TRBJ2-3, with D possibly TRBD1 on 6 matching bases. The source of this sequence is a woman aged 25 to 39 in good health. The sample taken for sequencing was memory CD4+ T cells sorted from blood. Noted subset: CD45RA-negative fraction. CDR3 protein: CASSNQLPGPGGADTQYF. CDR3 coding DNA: TGTGCCAGTAGTAACCAACTTCCGGGACCTGGGGGCGCAGATACGCAGTATTTT.